This T cell receptor beta chain was sequenced during a study of CD8+CD57+ T cells in acquired aplastic anemia (dated by TCRdb to between 2017 and 2018). With regard to the full study: A mean of about 3.2 ug of DNA, ranging from roughly 0.2 to 27.4 ug, was extracted from sorted CD4+ and CD8+ cells. CD8+CD57+ expansion was defined as frequency above the mean frequency observed in healthy subjects. What the study reported, not specific to this receptor: About 30 CD8+ CDR3 sequences were found to be shared between patients and controls, but these sequences appeared to be highly expressed in patients and within the immunodominant clones of the patients. No significant difference in CD8+ Simpson's diversity was found between patients and healthy controls (P=0.060).

Flow cytometry had shown CD8+CD57+ cell expansion in the patients selected for sequencing. All patients had severe acquired aplastic anemia diagnosed by International Study of Aplastic Anemia and Agranulocytosis and Camitta criteria. No patient had received any therapy when blood was sampled. In this study, sorted CD4+ and CD8+ T cells from the blood of healthy subjects and of severe aplastic anemia patients had their TCR repertoires deep-sequenced. In the USA, patient enrollment took place under clinicaltrials.gov protocols 00001620, 01623167, 00001397, 00071045, 00081523 and 00961064. Ficoll-Paque density gradient centrifugation was used to isolate peripheral blood mononuclear cells. Before DNA was extracted, CD4+ and CD8+ T cells were sorted using either FACS or magnetic beads. CDR1 and CDR2, per the germline V gene (reference sequence), are DFQATT and SNEGSKA. From the cysteine through the phenylalanine, the CDR3 covers 14 amino acids. Solely the CDR3 DNA is kept, with 42 bases framed from the first base. Ends trimmed: V by 6 bases, J by 3 bases; bases unmatched to a gene: 7.

Genomic DNA was used as template for profiling of TCR beta VDJ combinations and CDR3 sequences. TCR repertoire sequencing was run on an Illumina HiSeq 2000. The published analysis was carried out like this. TRBV/TRBJ rearrangement plots, CDR3 size and DJ length profiles, and Simpson's diversity index were used to evaluate the repertoires. The most abundant DNA sequence in the deep sequencing data was taken as the immunodominant clone. CDR3 amino acid sequences were checked for sharing across subjects and were also compared against the VDJdb database and published repertoires. The raw public reads went through TCRdb reprocessing: fastp at Q25, MiXCR clone calling, in-frame beta chains kept. Identical CDR3 protein sequences are pooled into one entry, listed with their most common genes and DNA. The V and J calls were not made by the authors but by TCRdb's processing. The sample table records around 200,000 distinct CDR3 sequences; 48% of these occur just once. In total, the top ten clones hold 10% to 15% of the sample.

For this clonotype: No cognate antigen has been identified for it. The sample holds no much larger clone one base away, and base qualities are not on file.

The V gene is TRBV20-1 and the J gene is TRBJ2-7, and 11 junction bases match TRBD2. This receptor was taken from a human donor with aplastic anemia. Source material: sorted CD4+, CD8+, or CD8+CD57+ T cells (not recorded which) from PBMCs. The CDR3 region: CSAPGTSGHYEQYF. The sequenced DNA is TGCAGTGCACCAGGGACTAGCGGACACTACGAGCAGTACTTC.